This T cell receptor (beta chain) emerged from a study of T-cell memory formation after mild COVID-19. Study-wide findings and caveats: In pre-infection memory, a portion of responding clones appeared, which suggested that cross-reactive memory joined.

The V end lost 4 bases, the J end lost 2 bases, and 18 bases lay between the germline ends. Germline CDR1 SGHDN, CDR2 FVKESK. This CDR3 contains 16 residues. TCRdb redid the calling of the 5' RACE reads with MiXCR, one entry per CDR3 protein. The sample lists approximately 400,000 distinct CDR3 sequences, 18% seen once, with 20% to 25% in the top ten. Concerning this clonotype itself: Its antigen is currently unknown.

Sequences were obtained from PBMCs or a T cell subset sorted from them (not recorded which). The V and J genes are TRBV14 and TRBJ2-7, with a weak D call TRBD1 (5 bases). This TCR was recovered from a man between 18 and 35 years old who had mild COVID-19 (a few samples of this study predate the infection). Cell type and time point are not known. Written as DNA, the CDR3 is TGTGCCAGCAGCCTGCGTGGCAGGGTCCACCCCTACGAGCAGTACTTC. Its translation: CASSLRGRVHPYEQYF.